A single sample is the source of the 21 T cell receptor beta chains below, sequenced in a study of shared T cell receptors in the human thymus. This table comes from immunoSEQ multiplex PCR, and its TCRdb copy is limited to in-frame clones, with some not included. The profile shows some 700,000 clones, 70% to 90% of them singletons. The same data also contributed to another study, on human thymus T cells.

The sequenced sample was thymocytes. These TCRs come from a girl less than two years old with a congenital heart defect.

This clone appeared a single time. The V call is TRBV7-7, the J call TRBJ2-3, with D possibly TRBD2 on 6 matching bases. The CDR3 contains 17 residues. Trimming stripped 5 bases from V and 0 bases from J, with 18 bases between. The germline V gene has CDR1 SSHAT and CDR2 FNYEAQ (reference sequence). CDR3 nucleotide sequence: TGTGCCAGCAGCCGGGGGAATTTGTCCTCTAGCACAGATACGCAGTATTTT. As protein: CASSRGNLSSSTDTQYF. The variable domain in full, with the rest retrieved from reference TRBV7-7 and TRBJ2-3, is GAGVSQSPRYKVTKRGQDVTLRCDPISSHATLYWYQQALGQGPEFLTYFNYEAQPDKSGLPSDRFSAERPEGSISTLTIQRTEQRDSAMYRCASSRGNLSSSTDTQYFGPGTRLTVL.

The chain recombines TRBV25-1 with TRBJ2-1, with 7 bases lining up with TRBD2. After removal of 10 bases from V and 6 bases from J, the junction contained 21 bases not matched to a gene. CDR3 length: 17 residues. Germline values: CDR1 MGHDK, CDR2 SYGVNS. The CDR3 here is CATQSPPPSGVPNEQFF. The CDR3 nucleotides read TGTGCCACCCAATCCCCCCCTCCGAGCGGGGTCCCCAATGAGCAGTTCTTC.

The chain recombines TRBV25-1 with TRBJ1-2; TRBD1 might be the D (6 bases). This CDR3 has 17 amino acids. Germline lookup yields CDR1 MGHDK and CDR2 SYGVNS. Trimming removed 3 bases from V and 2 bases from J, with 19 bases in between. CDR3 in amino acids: CASSDHRDKGGNYGYTF. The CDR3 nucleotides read TGTGCCAGCAGTGACCATAGGGACAAGGGCGGCAACTATGGCTACACCTTC.

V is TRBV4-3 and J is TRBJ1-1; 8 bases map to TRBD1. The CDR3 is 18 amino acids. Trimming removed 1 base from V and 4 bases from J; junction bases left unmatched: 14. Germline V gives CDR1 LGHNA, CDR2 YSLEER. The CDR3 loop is CASSQGVLRDRTGTEAFF. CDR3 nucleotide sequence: TGCGCCAGCAGCCAAGGGGTTTTGCGGGACAGGACCGGCACTGAAGCTTTCTTT.

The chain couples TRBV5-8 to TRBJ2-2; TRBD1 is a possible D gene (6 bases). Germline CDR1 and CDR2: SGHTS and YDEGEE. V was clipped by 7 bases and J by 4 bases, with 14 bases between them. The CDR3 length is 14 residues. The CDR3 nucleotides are TGTGCCAGCTCTCGACAGGCTCCCACCGGGGAGCTGTTTTTT. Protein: CASSRQAPTGELFF.

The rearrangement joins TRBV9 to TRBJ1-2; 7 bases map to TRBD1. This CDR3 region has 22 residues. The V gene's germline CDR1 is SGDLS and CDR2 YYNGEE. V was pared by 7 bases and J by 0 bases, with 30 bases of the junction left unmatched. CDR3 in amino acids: CASGPTKRDRVRTEWANYGYTF. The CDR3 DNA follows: TGTGCCAGCGGACCTACAAAGAGAGACAGGGTGAGGACCGAGTGGGCTAACTATGGCTACACCTTC.

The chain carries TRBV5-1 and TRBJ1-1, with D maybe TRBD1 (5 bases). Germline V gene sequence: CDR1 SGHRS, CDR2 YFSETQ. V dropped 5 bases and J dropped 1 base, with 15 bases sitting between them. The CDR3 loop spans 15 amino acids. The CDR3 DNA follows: TGCGCCAGCAGTGAATTAAGGGGCCGGAACACTGAAGCTTTCTTT. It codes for CASSELRGRNTEAFF. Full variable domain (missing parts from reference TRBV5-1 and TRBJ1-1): KAGVTQTPRYLIKTRGQQVTLSCSPISGHRSVSWYQQTPGQGLQFLFEYFSETQRNKGNFPGRFSGRQFSNSRSEMNVSTLELGDSALYLCASSELRGRNTEAFFGQGTRLTVV.

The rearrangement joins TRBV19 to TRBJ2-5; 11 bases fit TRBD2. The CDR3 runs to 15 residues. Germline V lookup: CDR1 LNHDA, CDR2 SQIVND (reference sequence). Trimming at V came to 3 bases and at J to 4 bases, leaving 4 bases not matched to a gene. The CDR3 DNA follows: TGTGCCAGTAGTATGTGGCTAGCGGGGGGAGAGACCCAGTACTTC. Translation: CASSMWLAGGETQYF.

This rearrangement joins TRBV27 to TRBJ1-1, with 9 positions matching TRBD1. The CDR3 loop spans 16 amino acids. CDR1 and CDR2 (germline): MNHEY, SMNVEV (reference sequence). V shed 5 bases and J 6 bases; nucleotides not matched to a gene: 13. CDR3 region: CASSPNRGHGSAEAFF. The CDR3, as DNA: TGTGCCAGCAGTCCCAACAGGGGGCACGGTAGCGCTGAAGCTTTCTTT.

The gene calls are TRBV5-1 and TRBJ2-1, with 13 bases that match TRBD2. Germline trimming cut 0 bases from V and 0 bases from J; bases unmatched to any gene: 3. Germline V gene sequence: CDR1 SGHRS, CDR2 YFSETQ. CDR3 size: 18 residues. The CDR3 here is CASSLGLAGGHSYNEQFF. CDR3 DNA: TGCGCCAGCAGCTTGGGACTAGCGGGGGGCCACTCCTACAATGAGCAGTTCTTC.

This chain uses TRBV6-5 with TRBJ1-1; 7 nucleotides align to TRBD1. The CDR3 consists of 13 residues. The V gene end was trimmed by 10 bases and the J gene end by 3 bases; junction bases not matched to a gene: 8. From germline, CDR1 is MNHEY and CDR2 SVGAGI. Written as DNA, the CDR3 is TGTGCCACCATAACGGACAGGCACACTGAAGCTTTCTTT. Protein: CATITDRHTEAFF.

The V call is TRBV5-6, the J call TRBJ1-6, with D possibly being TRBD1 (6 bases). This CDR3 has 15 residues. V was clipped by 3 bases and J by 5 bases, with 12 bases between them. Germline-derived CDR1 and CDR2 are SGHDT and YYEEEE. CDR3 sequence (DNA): TGTGCCAGCAGCTCCCGGGACACAAATAATTCACCCCTCCACTTT. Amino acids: CASSSRDTNNSPLHF. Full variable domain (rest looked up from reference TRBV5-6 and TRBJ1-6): DAGVTQSPTHLIKTRGQQVTLRCSPKSGHDTVSWYQQALGQGPQFIFQYYEEEERQRGNFPDRFSGHQFPNYSSELNVNALLLGDSALYLCASSSRDTNNSPLHFGNGTRLTVT.

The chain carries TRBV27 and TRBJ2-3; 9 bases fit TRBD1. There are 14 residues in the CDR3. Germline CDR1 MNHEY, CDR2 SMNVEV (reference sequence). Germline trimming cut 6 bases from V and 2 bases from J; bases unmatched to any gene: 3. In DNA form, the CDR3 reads TGTGCCAGCAGGGGGGACAGGGTCACAGATACGCAGTATTTT. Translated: CASRGDRVTDTQYF.

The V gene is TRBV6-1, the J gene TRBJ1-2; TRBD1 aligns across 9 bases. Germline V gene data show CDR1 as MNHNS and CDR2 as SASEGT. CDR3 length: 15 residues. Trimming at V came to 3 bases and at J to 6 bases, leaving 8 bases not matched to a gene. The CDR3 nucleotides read TGTGCCAGCAGTGAGTTGGACAGGGGTATGGATGGCTACACCTTC. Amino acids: CASSELDRGMDGYTF.

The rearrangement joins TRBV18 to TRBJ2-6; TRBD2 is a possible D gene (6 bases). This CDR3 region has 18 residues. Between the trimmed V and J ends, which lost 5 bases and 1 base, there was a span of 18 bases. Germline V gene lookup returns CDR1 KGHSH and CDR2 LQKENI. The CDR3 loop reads CASSARHPGGSGANVLTF. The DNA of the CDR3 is TGTGCCAGCTCAGCAAGGCATCCTGGGGGGTCTGGGGCCAACGTCCTGACTTTC.

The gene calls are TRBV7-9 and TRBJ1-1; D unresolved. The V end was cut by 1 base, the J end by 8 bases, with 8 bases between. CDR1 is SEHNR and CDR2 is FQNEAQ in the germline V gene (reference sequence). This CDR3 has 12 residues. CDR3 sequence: CASSLGGLEAFF. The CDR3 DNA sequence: TGTGCCAGCAGCTTAGGCGGCCTGGAAGCTTTCTTT.

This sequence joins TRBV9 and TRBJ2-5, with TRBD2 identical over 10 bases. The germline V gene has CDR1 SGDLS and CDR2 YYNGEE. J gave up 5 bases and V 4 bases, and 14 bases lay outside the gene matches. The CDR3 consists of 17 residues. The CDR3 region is CASSPRPGTSVTETQYF. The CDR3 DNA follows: TGTGCCAGCAGCCCTCGTCCCGGGACTAGCGTTACGGAGACCCAGTACTTC.

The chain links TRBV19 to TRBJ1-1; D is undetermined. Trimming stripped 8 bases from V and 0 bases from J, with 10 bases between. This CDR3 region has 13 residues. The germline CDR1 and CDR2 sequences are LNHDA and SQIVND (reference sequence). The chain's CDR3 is CASGDGLNTEAFF. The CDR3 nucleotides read TGTGCCAGTGGAGACGGGTTGAACACTGAAGCTTTCTTT.

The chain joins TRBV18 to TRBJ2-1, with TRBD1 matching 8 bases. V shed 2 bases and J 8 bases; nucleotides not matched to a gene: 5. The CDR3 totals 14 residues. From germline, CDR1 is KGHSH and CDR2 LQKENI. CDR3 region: CASSPDRGRHEQFF. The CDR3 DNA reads TGTGCCAGCTCACCAGACAGGGGTAGGCATGAGCAGTTCTTC.

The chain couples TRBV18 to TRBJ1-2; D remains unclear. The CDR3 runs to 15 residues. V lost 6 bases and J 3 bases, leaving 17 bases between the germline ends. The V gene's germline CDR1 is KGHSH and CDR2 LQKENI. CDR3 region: CASSRDMNSYYGYTF. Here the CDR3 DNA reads TGTGCCAGCTCGCGCGATATGAACAGCTACTATGGCTACACCTTC. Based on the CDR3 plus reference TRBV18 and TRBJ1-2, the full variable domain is NAGVMQNPRHLVRRRGQEARLRCSPMKGHSHVYWYRQLPEEGLKFMVYLQKENIIDESGMPKERFSAEFPKEGPSILRIQQVVRGDSAAYFCASSRDMNSYYGYTFGSGTRLTVV.

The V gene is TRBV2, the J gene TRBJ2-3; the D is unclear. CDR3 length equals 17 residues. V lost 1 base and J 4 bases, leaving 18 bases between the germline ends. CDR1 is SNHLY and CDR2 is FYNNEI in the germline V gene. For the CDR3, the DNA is TGTGCCAGCAGTGAAGTTTATCCTTTCCGTCGGGCAGATACGCAGTATTTT. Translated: CASSEVYPFRRADTQYF.